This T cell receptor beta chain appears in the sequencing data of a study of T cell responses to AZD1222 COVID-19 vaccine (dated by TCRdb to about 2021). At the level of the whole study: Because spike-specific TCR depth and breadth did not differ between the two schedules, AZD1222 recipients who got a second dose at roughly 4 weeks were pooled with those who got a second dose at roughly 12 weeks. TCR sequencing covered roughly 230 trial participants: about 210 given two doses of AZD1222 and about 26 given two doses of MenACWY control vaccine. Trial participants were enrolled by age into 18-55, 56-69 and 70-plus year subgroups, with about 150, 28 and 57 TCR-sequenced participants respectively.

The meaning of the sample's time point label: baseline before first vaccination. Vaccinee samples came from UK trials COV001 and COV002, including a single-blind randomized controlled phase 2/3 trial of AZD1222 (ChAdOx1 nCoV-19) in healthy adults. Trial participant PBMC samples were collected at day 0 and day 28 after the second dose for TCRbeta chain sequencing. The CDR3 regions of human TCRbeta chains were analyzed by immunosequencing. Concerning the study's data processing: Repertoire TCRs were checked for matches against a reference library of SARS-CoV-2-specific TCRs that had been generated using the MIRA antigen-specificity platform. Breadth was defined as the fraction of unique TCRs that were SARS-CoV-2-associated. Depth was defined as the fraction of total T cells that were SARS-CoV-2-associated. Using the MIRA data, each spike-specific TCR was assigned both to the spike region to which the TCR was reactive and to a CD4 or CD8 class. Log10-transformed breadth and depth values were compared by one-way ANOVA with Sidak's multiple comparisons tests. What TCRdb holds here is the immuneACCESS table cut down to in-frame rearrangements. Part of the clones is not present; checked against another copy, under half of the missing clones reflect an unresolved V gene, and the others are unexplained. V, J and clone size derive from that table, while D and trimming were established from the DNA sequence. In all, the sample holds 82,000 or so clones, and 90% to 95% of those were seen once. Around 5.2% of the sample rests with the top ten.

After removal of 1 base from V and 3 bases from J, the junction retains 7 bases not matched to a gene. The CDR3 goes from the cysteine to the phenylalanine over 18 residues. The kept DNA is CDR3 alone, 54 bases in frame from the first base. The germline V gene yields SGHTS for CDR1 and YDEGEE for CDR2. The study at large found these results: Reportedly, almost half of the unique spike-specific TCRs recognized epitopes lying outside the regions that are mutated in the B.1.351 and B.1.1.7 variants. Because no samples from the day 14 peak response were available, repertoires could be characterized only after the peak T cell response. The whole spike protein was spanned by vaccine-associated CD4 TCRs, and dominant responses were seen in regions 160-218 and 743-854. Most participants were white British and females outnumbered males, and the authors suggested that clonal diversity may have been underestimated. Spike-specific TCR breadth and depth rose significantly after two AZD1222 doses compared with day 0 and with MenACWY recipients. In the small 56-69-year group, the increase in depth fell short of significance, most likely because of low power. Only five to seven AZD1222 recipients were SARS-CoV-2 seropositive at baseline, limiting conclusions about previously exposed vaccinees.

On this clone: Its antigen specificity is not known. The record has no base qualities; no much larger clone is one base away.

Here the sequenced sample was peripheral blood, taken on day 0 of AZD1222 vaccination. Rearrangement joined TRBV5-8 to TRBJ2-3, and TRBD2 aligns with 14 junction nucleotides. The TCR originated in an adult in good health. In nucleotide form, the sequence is TGTGCCAGCAGCTTGAAGACTAGCGGGGGGGCTGTTACAGATACGCAGTATTTT. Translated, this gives CASSLKTSGGAVTDTQYF. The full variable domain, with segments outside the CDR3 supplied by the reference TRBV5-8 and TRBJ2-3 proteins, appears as EAGVTQSPTHLIKTRGQQATLRCSPISGHTSVYWYQQALGLGLQFLLWYDEGEERNRGNFPPRFSGRQFPNYSSELNVNALELEDSALYLCASSLKTSGGAVTDTQYFGPGTRLTVL.